These 11 T cell receptor beta chains originate from one sample sequenced in a study of CD4 T cells in relation to SARS-CoV-2 and coronaviruses. CD4+ T cells from unexposed donors were obtained before the COVID-19 pandemic (2011-2018). CD4+ T cells were isolated from the cells after around 9 days of culture. These receptors' targets are unknown. Repertoires were generated with immunoSEQ multiplex PCR, while TCRdb's copy carries only in-frame clones and drops some. The profile shows about 26,000 clones, roughly 81% of them singletons. The sample was CD4+ T cells from PBMCs, cultured in vitro. All receptors come from a human donor in good health.

The chain uses TRBV14 and TRBJ1-4; D is uncertain. The germline V and J ends were trimmed by 0 bases and 0 bases, with 8 bases remaining between them. This CDR3 has 16 residues. Germline values: CDR1 SGHDN, CDR2 FVKESK. This CDR3 is CASSQDRAATNEKLFF. The CDR3 DNA follows: TGTGCCAGCAGCCAAGATCGGGCCGCAACTAATGAAAAACTGTTTTTT.

This chain uses TRBV7-8 with TRBJ2-7; tentatively, D is TRBD1 or TRBD2 (5 bases each). V was cut by 5 bases and J by 2 bases, with 16 bases left in between. The CDR3 has 15 amino acids. From germline, CDR1 is SGHVS and CDR2 FQNEAQ. CDR3 sequence reads: CASSHRRVEAYEQYF. DNA for the CDR3: TGTGCCAGCAGCCACCGCAGGGTGGAGGCCTACGAGCAGTACTTC.

The chain links TRBV6-2 or TRBV6-3 to TRBJ2-7; 7 nucleotides agree with TRBD1. Per the germline V gene, CDR1 is MNHEY and CDR2 is SVGEGT. V lost 5 bases, J lost 5 bases, and 12 bases stayed unmatched. This CDR3 has 15 residues. The CDR3 DNA reads TGTGCCAGCAGTAGGGGACAGAGAGTGGACCACGAGCAGTACTTC. Protein: CASSRGQRVDHEQYF.

This chain uses TRBV9 with TRBJ1-1, with a weak D call TRBD1 (5 bases). The germline V gene encodes CDR1 SGDLS and CDR2 YYNGEE. CDR3 size: 14 residues. Trimming removed 3 bases at V and 5 bases at J, with 14 bases between. CDR3 nucleotide sequence: TGTGCCAGCAGCGCCATGGCCGGGGGTACTGAAGCTTTCTTT. This encodes CASSAMAGGTEAFF.

This clone was seen only a few times. This sequence joins TRBV7-2 and TRBJ2-6, with D uncertain. Germline V gives CDR1 SGHTA, CDR2 FQGNSA. V shed 2 bases and J shed 2 bases, with 7 bases lying between them. The CDR3 covers 15 residues. In DNA form, the CDR3 reads TGTGCCAGCAGCTTAACGGACGCTGGGGCCAACGTCCTGACTTTC. Its translation is CASSLTDAGANVLTF.

The rearrangement joins TRBV6-5 to TRBJ2-3; D is perhaps TRBD1 (5 bases). The CDR3 has 14 amino acids. Germline assignment: CDR1 MNHEY and CDR2 SVGAGI. Trimming took off 4 bases at V and 3 bases at J, with 11 bases between the two ends. In nucleotides, the CDR3 is TGTGCCAGCAGTTTCTCCAGGGCAACAGATACGCAGTATTTT. Translation: CASSFSRATDTQYF.

CDR3 sequence: CASSEYRRGTDTQYF. The CDR3 DNA reads TGTGCCAGCAGTGAATACCGCAGGGGCACAGATACGCAGTATTTT. The V and J genes are TRBV6-1 and TRBJ2-3, with D possibly matching TRBD1 (5 bases). CDR3 length: 15 residues. V lost 2 bases and J 1 base, leaving 10 bases between the germline ends. The V gene's germline CDR1 is MNHNS and CDR2 SASEGT.

The V and J genes are TRBV4-2 and TRBJ1-1; TRBD1 matches at 10 bases. After removal of 1 base from V and 3 bases from J, the junction contained 5 bases not matched to a gene. From germline, CDR1 is LGHNA and CDR2 YNFKEQ. The CDR3 sequence is 16 residues long. CDR3 nucleotides: TGTGCCAGCAGCCAAGCCACCGGGACAGGGGACACTGAAGCTTTCTTT. Translated: CASSQATGTGDTEAFF.

This rearrangement joins TRBV7-9 to TRBJ2-1, with 14 bases lining up with TRBD2. This CDR3 is built from 15 residues. With V trimmed by 6 bases and J by 7 bases, 5 bases remained unmatched. Germline CDR1 SEHNR, CDR2 FQNEAQ (reference sequence). As DNA, the CDR3 is TGTGCCAGCAGACCGACTAGCGGGGGGGCAAATGAGCAGTTCTTC. Amino acids: CASRPTSGGANEQFF.

This chain joins TRBV6-1 and TRBJ1-5; D might be TRBD1 (5 bases). CDR3 length: 14 amino acids. Germline CDR1 and CDR2: MNHNS and SASEGT. Between the trimmed V and J ends, which lost 1 base and 8 bases, there was a span of 12 bases. CDR3 protein: CASSEVLQGEPQHF. In DNA, the CDR3 is TGTGCCAGCAGTGAAGTTCTGCAGGGCGAGCCCCAGCATTTT.

In its sample, this clone ranks as medium-sized. The chain employs TRBV25-1 and TRBJ1-3, with unresolved D. Germline V gene sequence: CDR1 MGHDK, CDR2 SYGVNS. This CDR3 has 12 amino acids. The V end was cut by 11 bases, the J end by 0 bases, with 8 bases between. The CDR3 bases are TGTGCCTACTCAGACTCTGGAAACACCATATATTTT. Protein product: CAYSDSGNTIYF.